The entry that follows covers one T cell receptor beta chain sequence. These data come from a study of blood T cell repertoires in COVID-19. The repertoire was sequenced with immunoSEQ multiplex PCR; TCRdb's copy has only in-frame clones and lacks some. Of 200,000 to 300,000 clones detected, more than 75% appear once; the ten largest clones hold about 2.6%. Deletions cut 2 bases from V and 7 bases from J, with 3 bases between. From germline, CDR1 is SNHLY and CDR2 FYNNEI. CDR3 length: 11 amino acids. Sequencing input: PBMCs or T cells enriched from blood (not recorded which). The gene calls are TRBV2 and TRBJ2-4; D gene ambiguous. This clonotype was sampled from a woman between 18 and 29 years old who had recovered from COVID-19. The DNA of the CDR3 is TGTGCCAGCAGTGAACGGAACATTCAGTACTTC. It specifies CASSERNIQYF.